The present entry profiles one T cell receptor beta chain with its context. Its antigen is undetermined. Assay execution took place at the deep level. Measured with immunoSEQ multiplex PCR; TCRdb has only the in-frame clones, and not every one. The repertoire holds some 2.3 million clones, with approximately 93% as singletons. This sample was taken from a study of shared clonotypes between healthy human individuals. About the study: The people who gave samples were two women and three men aged 18 to 49. For every donor, three CD4 naive, three CD4 memory, two CD8 naive and one CD8 memory plates were used. Study-level results: Unshared clonotypes carried lower generation probabilities than those common to all four donors.

V was clipped by 3 bases and J by 1 base, with 17 bases between them. This CDR3 is 17 amino acids long. From germline, CDR1 is SGHRS and CDR2 YFSETQ. V gene TRBV5-1 combines with J gene TRBJ2-1; possibly TRBD2 for D (6 bases). The receptor was isolated from a man between 18 and 35 years old in good health. Some clones in this sample may be carry-over from other donors' samples. Sequences were obtained from naive CD4+ T cells from PBMCs. Subset of the sample: CD45RA+ positively selected. The CDR3: CASSYGRRALSYNEQFF. The CDR3 DNA is TGCGCCAGCAGCTATGGGAGGAGGGCACTATCCTACAATGAGCAGTTCTTC.